This TCR beta chain is from a study of T cells in Graves' hyperthyroidism and ophthalmopathy. Study-level results: Ophthalmopathy and stable hyperthyroidism were told apart by a 13 V-J model. Ophthalmopathy, which appeared later, was predicted by the model a median about 5.9 months before onset.

Every diagnosis used clinical symptoms, serum thyroxine and TRAb, thyroid ultrasound and orbital computed tomography. About 10 ml fresh peripheral blood yielded the PBMCs. This clonotype was picked up a small number of times. No antigen is known for it. V gave up 7 bases and J gave up 8 bases; unmatched junction bases: 11. Germline CDR1 reads SGHRS; CDR2 reads YFSETQ. CDR3 size: 14 residues. RNA transcripts were the template for amplifying TCR beta CDR3 regions. During a first-round RT-PCR of the TCR CDR3, the HTBI primer set was used. TCRdb independently ran MiXCR on the multiplex PCR reads; one entry per CDR3 protein. Of approximately 510,000 distinct CDR3 sequences detected, around 20% appear once; the ten largest clones hold 26%.

The chain employs TRBV5-1 and TRBJ1-2; 10 bases line up with TRBD1. The sequence was collected from a man aged 18 to 29 with Graves' hyperthyroidism. The sample comprised blood. CDR3: CASGTGAPLGGYTF. DNA of the CDR3: TGCGCCAGCGGGACAGGGGCCCCGCTCGGCGGCTACACCTTC.